A selection of T cell receptor beta chains follows, all from one sample in a study of vaccination and CD4 T cells after COVID-19. Using its own MiXCR run on the PCR reads, TCRdb lists one record per CDR3 protein. This sample has fewer than 16,000 distinct CDR3 sequences, with roughly half found just once. No antigen has been identified for these receptors. The specimen sequenced was CD4+ T cells from blood, cultured in vitro. The receptors shown here come from a human donor who had recovered from COVID-19. CDR3s include the opening cysteine and the closing phenylalanine or tryptophan. A D gene is named only where the DNA matches it firmly. Clone size is given for some rows only: seen once, a few or many times, or a class if the clone is expanded.

d_call: -; cdr3_length: 15; clone_size: -; j_call: TRBJ2-4; v_call: TRBV6-1; cdr3_nt: TGTGCCAGCAGTGGCGCAGGGGTGGCCAAAAACATTCAGTACTTC; cdr3_aa: CASSGAGVAKNIQYF
d_call: -; cdr3_length: 16; clone_size: -; j_call: TRBJ2-6; v_call: TRBV20-1; cdr3_nt: TGCAGTGCCCTCCTGGGGGGAGACTCTGGGGCCAACGTCCTGACTTTC; cdr3_aa: CSALLGGDSGANVLTF
d_call: TRBD1; cdr3_length: 16; clone_size: -; j_call: TRBJ2-1; v_call: TRBV27; cdr3_nt: TGTGCCAGCAGTTATGCAGCCGGGACAGAAACTAATGAGCAGTTCTTC; cdr3_aa: CASSYAAGTETNEQFF
d_call: TRBD1; cdr3_length: 14; clone_size: -; j_call: TRBJ2-7; v_call: TRBV7-2; cdr3_nt: TGTGCCAGCAGCCCCAGGCAGGGGGCGGTCGAGCAGTACTTC; cdr3_aa: CASSPRQGAVEQYF
d_call: -; cdr3_length: 13; clone_size: few; j_call: TRBJ1-5; v_call: TRBV27; cdr3_nt: TGTGCCAGCAGTATAAGGGGAGTGGCGCCCCAGCATTTT; cdr3_aa: CASSIRGVAPQHF
d_call: TRBD1; cdr3_length: 17; clone_size: -; j_call: TRBJ2-7; v_call: TRBV5-4; cdr3_nt: TGTGCCAGCAGCTTGGCGGCGGCCGGGACAGGGGGCTACGAGCAGTACTTC; cdr3_aa: CASSLAAAGTGGYEQYF
d_call: TRBD1; cdr3_length: 15; clone_size: -; j_call: TRBJ2-7; v_call: TRBV28; cdr3_nt: TGTGCCAGCAGTTCGATCGGACAGGGTAGGGACGAGCAGTACTTC; cdr3_aa: CASSSIGQGRDEQYF
d_call: -; cdr3_length: 16; clone_size: few; j_call: TRBJ2-1; v_call: TRBV6-2/TRBV6-3; cdr3_nt: TGTGCCAGCAGTCACAGGGACAGATGGGGGGACAATGAGCAGTTCTTC; cdr3_aa: CASSHRDRWGDNEQFF
d_call: -; cdr3_length: 13; clone_size: -; j_call: TRBJ2-3; v_call: TRBV20-1; cdr3_nt: TGCAGTGCTAGGGGGACTAGCACAGATACGCAGTATTTT; cdr3_aa: CSARGTSTDTQYF
d_call: -; cdr3_length: 14; clone_size: -; j_call: TRBJ2-3; v_call: TRBV20-1; cdr3_nt: TGCAGTGCTAGAGATACACGAGGCACAGATACGCAGTATTTT; cdr3_aa: CSARDTRGTDTQYF
d_call: TRBD2; cdr3_length: 16; clone_size: few; j_call: TRBJ2-3; v_call: TRBV5-1; cdr3_nt: TGCGCCAGCAGCCCAGGGACTAGCGGGAGCGGGGATACGCAGTATTTT; cdr3_aa: CASSPGTSGSGDTQYF
d_call: TRBD1; cdr3_length: 18; clone_size: -; j_call: TRBJ2-7; v_call: TRBV27; cdr3_nt: TGTGCCAGCAGTTTAAATCGGGGATCCGGGACAGGGTACTACGAGCAGTACTTC; cdr3_aa: CASSLNRGSGTGYYEQYF
d_call: -; cdr3_length: 15; clone_size: once; j_call: TRBJ2-3; v_call: TRBV6-1; cdr3_nt: TGTGCCAGCAGTGAAACAAGCGTCGGCGGAGATACGCAGTATTTT; cdr3_aa: CASSETSVGGDTQYF
d_call: TRBD1; cdr3_length: 13; clone_size: -; j_call: TRBJ1-2; v_call: TRBV7-2; cdr3_nt: TGTGCCAGCGGCTTACAGGGGAACTATGGCTACACCTTC; cdr3_aa: CASGLQGNYGYTF
d_call: -; cdr3_length: 12; clone_size: -; j_call: TRBJ2-7; v_call: TRBV5-1; cdr3_nt: TGCGCCAGCAGTTCCCCACCCGGCGAGCAGTACTTC; cdr3_aa: CASSSPPGEQYF
d_call: TRBD1; cdr3_length: 17; clone_size: once; j_call: TRBJ2-2; v_call: TRBV4-2; cdr3_nt: TGTGCCAGCAGCCAAGATAGGACAGGGAGAGGAACCGGGGAGCTGTTTTTT; cdr3_aa: CASSQDRTGRGTGELFF
d_call: -; cdr3_length: 15; clone_size: -; j_call: TRBJ2-3; v_call: TRBV29-1; cdr3_nt: TGCAGCGTTGGATACGCAAGTGTGGGCCCAGATACGCAGTATTTT; cdr3_aa: CSVGYASVGPDTQYF
d_call: -; cdr3_length: 10; clone_size: few; j_call: TRBJ2-3; v_call: TRBV20-1; cdr3_nt: TGCAGTGCTTCGAGGGATACGCAGTATTTT; cdr3_aa: CSASRDTQYF
d_call: TRBD2; cdr3_length: 14; clone_size: once; j_call: TRBJ2-7; v_call: TRBV12-3/TRBV12-4; cdr3_nt: TGTGCCAGCAGTGGGGGACTAGCGGCCTACGAGCAGTACTTC; cdr3_aa: CASSGGLAAYEQYF
d_call: -; cdr3_length: 13; clone_size: -; j_call: TRBJ1-1; v_call: TRBV6-2/TRBV6-3; cdr3_nt: TGTGCCAGCACCCTGAGGGGGGGCACTGAAGCTTTCTTT; cdr3_aa: CASTLRGGTEAFF
d_call: -; cdr3_length: 15; clone_size: -; j_call: TRBJ2-7; v_call: TRBV19; cdr3_nt: TGTGCCAGTAGTACTAGTGGGGCGATCGCCAACGAGCAGTACTTC; cdr3_aa: CASSTSGAIANEQYF
d_call: -; cdr3_length: 11; clone_size: -; j_call: TRBJ2-7; v_call: TRBV19; cdr3_nt: TGTGCCAGTAGTATCGGGAACGAGCAGTACTTC; cdr3_aa: CASSIGNEQYF
d_call: -; cdr3_length: 13; clone_size: -; j_call: TRBJ2-1; v_call: TRBV6-1; cdr3_nt: TGTGCCAGCTCTCCGGGACTTAGCAATGAGCAGTTCTTC; cdr3_aa: CASSPGLSNEQFF
d_call: -; cdr3_length: 14; clone_size: -; j_call: TRBJ2-7; v_call: TRBV20-1; cdr3_nt: TGCAGTGCTAGAGCGGCGGACTACTCCTACGAGCAGTACTTC; cdr3_aa: CSARAADYSYEQYF
d_call: TRBD1; cdr3_length: 15; clone_size: -; j_call: TRBJ2-1; v_call: TRBV27; cdr3_nt: TGTGCCAGCAGCCAGGGACAGGGGGCGCGAAATGAGCAGTTCTTC; cdr3_aa: CASSQGQGARNEQFF
d_call: -; cdr3_length: 10; clone_size: -; j_call: TRBJ2-7; v_call: TRBV29-1; cdr3_nt: TGCAGCGTCGTTGAGCACGAGCAGTACTTC; cdr3_aa: CSVVEHEQYF
d_call: -; cdr3_length: 15; clone_size: -; j_call: TRBJ1-2; v_call: TRBV6-5; cdr3_nt: TGTGCCAGCAGTTACTCTGAGGGCGCTAACTATGGCTACACCTTC; cdr3_aa: CASSYSEGANYGYTF
d_call: -; cdr3_length: 13; clone_size: -; j_call: TRBJ2-3; v_call: TRBV25-1; cdr3_nt: TGTGCCAGCAGTCAGGGGGGTACAGATACGCAGTATTTT; cdr3_aa: CASSQGGTDTQYF
d_call: -; cdr3_length: 11; clone_size: -; j_call: TRBJ1-2; v_call: TRBV6-2/TRBV6-3; cdr3_nt: TGTGCCAGCAGTTACACTCGGGACATCTACTTC; cdr3_aa: CASSYTRDIYF
d_call: -; cdr3_length: 15; clone_size: -; j_call: TRBJ2-3; v_call: TRBV11-2; cdr3_nt: TGTGCCAGCAGCTCGTCTCTAGCGCAAGGGGGTACGCAGTATTTT; cdr3_aa: CASSSSLAQGGTQYF
d_call: TRBD1; cdr3_length: 15; clone_size: -; j_call: TRBJ1-2; v_call: TRBV20-1; cdr3_nt: TGCAGTGCTAGGACAGGGGCACGGGACGGGGATGGCTACACCTTC; cdr3_aa: CSARTGARDGDGYTF
d_call: -; cdr3_length: 14; clone_size: few; j_call: TRBJ1-2; v_call: TRBV9; cdr3_nt: TGTGCCAGCAGCGTAGGGGGTGATAACTATGGCTACACCTTC; cdr3_aa: CASSVGGDNYGYTF
d_call: -; cdr3_length: 16; clone_size: few; j_call: TRBJ1-2; v_call: TRBV12-3/TRBV12-4; cdr3_nt: TGTGCCAGCAGTTCCCGTCCGGGCTTACCTGGTCCCGGCTACACCTTC; cdr3_aa: CASSSRPGLPGPGYTF
d_call: -; cdr3_length: 13; clone_size: few; j_call: TRBJ1-1; v_call: TRBV12-3/TRBV12-4; cdr3_nt: TGTGCCAGCAGCCGAAAACGAGGGACTGAAGCTTTCTTT; cdr3_aa: CASSRKRGTEAFF
d_call: TRBD1; cdr3_length: 16; clone_size: -; j_call: TRBJ2-1; v_call: TRBV6-5; cdr3_nt: TGTGCCAGCAGTTTGAGCGGGACAGGGTACTACAATGAGCAGTTCTTC; cdr3_aa: CASSLSGTGYYNEQFF
d_call: -; cdr3_length: 14; clone_size: few; j_call: TRBJ2-3; v_call: TRBV15; cdr3_nt: TGTGCCACCAGCAGAGAGCCCAGGTCCGATACGCAGTATTTT; cdr3_aa: CATSREPRSDTQYF
d_call: -; cdr3_length: 12; clone_size: -; j_call: TRBJ2-7; v_call: TRBV29-1; cdr3_nt: TGCAGCGTTGGGCACAACCCCTACGAGCAGTACTTC; cdr3_aa: CSVGHNPYEQYF
d_call: -; cdr3_length: 10; clone_size: -; j_call: TRBJ2-1; v_call: TRBV20-1; cdr3_nt: TGCAGTGCTAAAAACGGAGAGCAGTTCTTC; cdr3_aa: CSAKNGEQFF
d_call: -; cdr3_length: 15; clone_size: few; j_call: TRBJ1-2; v_call: TRBV7-6; cdr3_nt: TGTGCCAGCAGCTTAGGGGGGGGGCGCGACTATGGCTACACCTTC; cdr3_aa: CASSLGGGRDYGYTF
d_call: -; cdr3_length: 15; clone_size: -; j_call: TRBJ1-5; v_call: TRBV7-2; cdr3_nt: TGTGCCAGCGGCCGCTCGGACAGCCCGAATCAGCCCCAGCATTTT; cdr3_aa: CASGRSDSPNQPQHF
d_call: TRBD1; cdr3_length: 14; clone_size: few; j_call: TRBJ1-2; v_call: TRBV18; cdr3_nt: TGTGCCAGCTCACCAACAGGGACAGTGGATGGCTACACCTTC; cdr3_aa: CASSPTGTVDGYTF
d_call: TRBD1; cdr3_length: 14; clone_size: few; j_call: TRBJ2-2; v_call: TRBV12-3/TRBV12-4; cdr3_nt: TGTGCCAGCAGGCTACAGGGGCGCGGCGGGGAGCTGTTTTTT; cdr3_aa: CASRLQGRGGELFF
d_call: -; cdr3_length: 13; clone_size: few; j_call: TRBJ1-2; v_call: TRBV20-1; cdr3_nt: TGCAGTGCCCAACCCGGGGTGGGGGAGGGCTACACCTTC; cdr3_aa: CSAQPGVGEGYTF
d_call: TRBD1; cdr3_length: 15; clone_size: -; j_call: TRBJ1-5; v_call: TRBV7-8; cdr3_nt: TGTGCCAGCAGCTTAGGGGGACAGGGTAGTCAGCCCCAGCATTTT; cdr3_aa: CASSLGGQGSQPQHF